This T cell receptor (beta chain) was profiled in a study of shared clonotypes between healthy human individuals. This CDR3 contains 14 residues. The germline gives CDR1 MGHRA, CDR2 YSYEKL. Trimming pared 1 base from V and 4 bases from J, leaving 10 bases between. Terminally differentiated effector memory CD45RA+ cells were excluded by CCR7 positive selection of CD45RO-negative cells. Data came from immunoSEQ multiplex PCR; TCRdb stores just in-frame clones and leaves some out. This table holds around 640,000 clones, approximately 96% found once. The J gene is TRBJ1-2, the V gene TRBV4-1; no clear D. The specimen was naive CD8+ T cells sorted from blood. The receptor was isolated from a woman aged 25 to 45 in good health. CDR3 DNA: TGCGCCAGCAGCCAAGTGGGTGGGTCCTATGGCTACACCTTC. This encodes CASSQVGGSYGYTF.